The 20 T cell receptor beta chains reported below all come from one sample, sequenced in a study of identical twins. TCRdb re-called the 5' RACE reads through MiXCR, storing one row per CDR3 protein. The table includes some 500,000 distinct CDR3 sequences, about 20% detected once. This sample also appeared in a second study, on T cells expressing NK-cell markers.

The sample consisted of CD4+ T cells sorted from blood. These receptors were taken from a woman aged 18-35 years in good health.

This clonotype was seen more than once but under ten times. The genes are TRBV6-2 or TRBV6-3 and TRBJ2-1; 10 positions agree with TRBD2. The CDR3 has 18 amino acids. V lost 6 bases and J lost 2; bases outside the gene matches: 13. Germline lookup yields CDR1 MNHEY and CDR2 SVGEGT. The CDR3 DNA is TGTGCCAGCAGGCGCTCTCCTAGCGGGAGAGGAACCTACAATGAGCAGTTCTTC. Translation gives CASRRSPSGRGTYNEQFF.

This clonotype was picked up a small number of times. This rearrangement joins TRBV20-1 to TRBJ1-1, with a weak D call TRBD1 (5 bases). Germline lookup yields CDR1 DFQATT and CDR2 SNEGSKA (reference sequence). Trimming stripped 6 bases from V and 5 bases from J, with 16 bases between. This CDR3 comprises 13 residues. Here the CDR3 reads CSASTGWETEAFF. Written as DNA, the CDR3 is TGCAGTGCCTCAACAGGTTGGGAAACTGAAGCTTTCTTT.

The chain links TRBV10-3 to TRBJ2-7; D uncertain. The germline gives CDR1 ENHRY, CDR2 SYGVKD. CDR3 length equals 13 residues. The ends were cut back, 10 bases at V and 3 bases at J, with 16 bases in the middle. The CDR3 DNA reads as TGTGCCACCGGTCCACACTTGAGCTACGAGCAGTACTTC. Amino acid sequence: CATGPHLSYEQYF.

This chain connects TRBV5-1 to TRBJ2-3; the D gene is possibly TRBD1 (6 bases). This CDR3 is built from 15 residues. Germline loops: CDR1 SGHRS, CDR2 YFSETQ. The V gene lost 5 bases and the J gene lost 5 bases, with 18 bases spanning the gap. Here the CDR3 DNA reads TGCGCCAGCAGGATTACAGGGTTAGTAGGAGATACGCAGTATTTT. This codes for CASRITGLVGDTQYF.

V is TRBV20-1 and J is TRBJ1-1, with D perhaps matching TRBD1 (5 bases). The CDR3 contains 13 residues. V shed 1 base and J shed 3 bases, with 9 bases lying between them. Germline V gene sequence: CDR1 DFQATT, CDR2 SNEGSKA (reference sequence). CDR3 protein: CSARGGYDTEAFF. The CDR3 region has the DNA TGCAGTGCTAGAGGGGGGTACGACACTGAAGCTTTCTTT.

This clonotype was counted a few times. The genes are TRBV6-5 and TRBJ2-3; tentative D call: TRBD1 (6 bases). The germline V gene encodes CDR1 MNHEY and CDR2 SVGAGI. V lost 3 bases, J lost 4 bases, and 14 bases lay in between. The CDR3 covers 15 residues. This CDR3 reads CASSYGQLAADTQYF. The CDR3 DNA is TGTGCCAGCAGTTATGGACAGCTCGCCGCAGATACGCAGTATTTT.

This clonotype was recorded a few times. The chain couples TRBV29-1 to TRBJ1-5; 9 nucleotides match TRBD1. Germline lookup yields CDR1 SQVTM and CDR2 ANQGSEA. Germline trimming cut 4 bases from V and 4 bases from J; bases unmatched to any gene: 2. The CDR3 totals 13 residues. CDR3 region: CSVAGTGNQPQHF. The DNA of the CDR3 is TGCAGCGTTGCCGGGACAGGGAATCAGCCCCAGCATTTT.

In its sample, this clonotype was seen a few times. The J gene is TRBJ1-2, the V gene TRBV12-3 or TRBV12-4; D is unresolved. The CDR3 is 13 amino acids. The V and J ends lost 7 bases and 4 bases respectively, with 13 bases between them. The CDR3 region is CASNLYGPYGYTF. The CDR3 DNA is TGTGCCAGCAACCTTTACGGGCCCTATGGCTACACCTTC.

The chain couples TRBV7-2 to TRBJ2-1; possible D gene TRBD1, 6 bases. The germline CDR1 and CDR2 sequences are SGHTA and FQGNSA. V lost 5 bases and J 0 bases, leaving 11 bases between the germline ends. The CDR3 runs 15 residues. The CDR3 region is CASSTRTASYNEQFF. In DNA, the CDR3 is TGTGCCAGCAGCACCAGGACAGCCTCCTACAATGAGCAGTTCTTC.

The rearrangement joins TRBV29-1 to TRBJ2-4; a weak D match, TRBD2 (5 bases). The CDR3 contains 12 residues. The V end lost 8 bases, the J end lost 2 bases, and 10 bases lay between the germline ends. Germline CDR1 and CDR2: SQVTM and ANQGSEA. The CDR3 loop is CSSRDTKNIQYF. The CDR3 coding sequence is TGCAGCTCTCGGGATACCAAAAACATTCAGTACTTC.

The chain carries TRBV12-3 or TRBV12-4 and TRBJ2-7; either TRBD1 or TRBD2 may fit D (6 bases each). This CDR3 spans 14 amino acids. Trimming removed 5 bases from V and 6 bases from J, with 17 bases in between. CDR3 bases: TGTGCCAGCAGTATTCACAGGGACTCGGGCGAGCAGTACTTC. As protein: CASSIHRDSGEQYF.

The chain employs TRBV10-3 and TRBJ1-5; TRBD1 might be the D (6 bases). Looked up from germline, CDR1 is ENHRY and CDR2 is SYGVKD. The CDR3 length is 15 residues. V gave up 8 bases and J gave up 11 bases, with 25 bases separating them. CDR3 loop: CAISESQGLREAQHF. The CDR3 DNA reads as TGTGCCATCTCAGAGAGTCAGGGGCTCCGCGAGGCCCAGCATTTT.

This clonotype was counted only a few times. This chain joins TRBV7-9 and TRBJ2-1; 7 nucleotides line up with TRBD2. The germline CDR1 and CDR2 sequences are SEHNR and FQNEAQ (reference sequence). The CDR3 is made up of 15 amino acids. V trimming: 2 bases; J trimming: 5 bases; junction bases outside the gene matches: 6. The CDR3 reads CASSLKASGDNEQFF. In nucleotides, the CDR3 is TGTGCCAGCAGCTTAAAGGCTAGCGGAGACAATGAGCAGTTCTTC. The full variable domain, rest sourced from reference TRBV7-9 and TRBJ2-1, is DTGVSQNPRHKITKRGQNVTFRCDPISEHNRLYWYRQTLGQGPEFLTYFQNEAQLEKSRLLSDRFSAERPKGSFSTLEIQRTEQGDSAMYLCASSLKASGDNEQFFGPGTRLTVL.

The V gene is TRBV6-2 or TRBV6-3, the J gene TRBJ2-1; 8 positions match TRBD2. Trimming cost V 0 bases and J 12 bases; bases outside gene matches: 4. Germline CDR1 reads MNHEY; CDR2 reads SVGEGT. The CDR3 totals 13 residues. CDR3 sequence: CASSYSEAGVQFF. The CDR3 DNA follows: TGTGCCAGCAGTTACTCGGAAGCGGGGGTGCAGTTCTTC.

The chain has TRBV20-1 and TRBJ2-3; no definite D call. The length of the CDR3 is 12 residues. Germline loops: CDR1 DFQATT, CDR2 SNEGSKA (reference sequence). Trimming removed 2 bases at V and 4 bases at J, with 7 bases between. Written as DNA, the CDR3 is TGCAGTGCTAGACCCGCGGCAGATACGCAGTATTTT. This codes for CSARPAADTQYF.

The gene calls are TRBV12-3 or TRBV12-4 and TRBJ2-1; TRBD2 matches 9 bases. The CDR3 contains 14 residues. The V gene end was trimmed by 7 bases and the J gene end by 2 bases; junction bases not matched to a gene: 3. CDR3 sequence reads: CASNPSGTYNEQFF. As DNA, the CDR3 is TGTGCCAGCAATCCTAGCGGGACCTACAATGAGCAGTTCTTC.

The sample holds a few counts of this clonotype. The chain recombines TRBV20-1 with TRBJ1-3, with D uncertain. Germline assignment: CDR1 DFQATT and CDR2 SNEGSKA (reference sequence). The CDR3 runs to 14 residues. V was cut by 3 bases and J by 2 bases, with 11 bases left in between. The CDR3 coding sequence is TGCAGTGCTAGCGTCCGCGGGGCTGGAAACACCATATATTTT. Encoded protein: CSASVRGAGNTIYF.

The V and J genes are TRBV3-1 and TRBJ1-1, with D possibly TRBD1 on 5 matching bases. V was clipped by 1 base and J by 4 bases, with 10 bases between them. The germline CDR1 and CDR2 sequences are LGHDT and YNNKEL (reference sequence). The CDR3 contains 14 residues. The CDR3 DNA reads TGTGCCAGCAGCCAAGGCCCTGGGGGCACTGAAGCTTTCTTT. Translating it yields CASSQGPGGTEAFF.

J is TRBJ2-1 and V is TRBV6-2 or TRBV6-3; D remains ambiguous. Trimming cost V 5 bases and J 6 bases, with 14 bases left between them. The CDR3 spans 14 residues. Germline-derived CDR1 and CDR2 are MNHEY and SVGEGT. CDR3 region: CASSQIPVGNEQFF. The DNA for the CDR3 is TGTGCCAGCAGTCAAATCCCGGTTGGCAATGAGCAGTTCTTC.

This chain uses TRBV20-1 with TRBJ2-1; TRBD1 matches at 10 bases. The germline V gene encodes CDR1 DFQATT and CDR2 SNEGSKA (reference sequence). V lost 3 bases and J lost 3; bases outside the gene matches: 8. The CDR3 length is 16 residues. The CDR3 is CSASTGTGDYYNEQFF. The CDR3 region has the DNA TGCAGTGCTAGTACCGGGACAGGGGATTACTACAATGAGCAGTTCTTC.